This is a list of T cell receptor beta chains from one sample in a study of vaccination effects on CD4 cells after COVID-19. Their antigens remain unidentified. Measured with immunoSEQ multiplex PCR; TCRdb has only the in-frame clones, and not every one. The sample records some 30,000 clones, 65% being singletons. Source: CD4+ T cells from PBMCs cultured with SARS-CoV-2 spike peptides, taken after COVID-19 vaccination. These receptors were taken from a human donor who received a COVID-19 vaccine. Each CDR3 is given with its conserved first and last residue. A D gene is named only where the DNA matches it firmly. The size entry is marked missing in some rows and otherwise reads once, few, many or a size class.

cdr3_length	v_call	j_call	clone_size	d_call	cdr3_aa	cdr3_nt
15	TRBV5-6	TRBJ2-7	-	TRBD2	CASSWSGRAQDEQYF	TGTGCCAGCAGCTGGAGCGGGAGGGCCCAGGACGAGCAGTACTTC
15	TRBV5-4	TRBJ2-3	-	-	CASSLVEGTPDTQYF	TGTGCCAGCAGCTTGGTAGAGGGGACCCCAGATACGCAGTATTTT
15	TRBV2	TRBJ1-2	-	-	CASSDVGLGIYGYTF	TGTGCCAGCAGTGATGTGGGCTTGGGGATCTATGGCTACACCTTC
16	TRBV19	TRBJ1-3	-	-	CASTQRAGGRGNTIYF	TGTGCCAGTACCCAAAGGGCTGGCGGCAGGGGAAACACCATATATTTT
16	TRBV6-5	TRBJ2-5	once	-	CASSYTSHHPPGTQYF	TGTGCCAGCAGTTACACGTCTCACCACCCTCCAGGGACCCAGTACTTC
14	TRBV3-1/TRBV3-2	TRBJ1-2	-	-	CASSAGTVNYGYTF	TGTGCCAGCAGCGCAGGGACGGTAAACTATGGCTACACCTTC
15	TRBV11-2	TRBJ1-1	few	TRBD1	CASIGQGPMNTEAFF	TGTGCCAGCATCGGACAGGGACCAATGAACACTGAAGCTTTCTTT
17	TRBV10-2	TRBJ2-5	-	-	CASSDQGEAGLGETQYF	TGCGCCAGCAGTGACCAGGGGGAGGCAGGGTTGGGCGAGACCCAGTACTTC
15	TRBV6-5	TRBJ1-2	-	-	CASSYSSAREWGYTF	TGTGCCAGCAGTTACTCCTCGGCCCGAGAATGGGGCTACACCTTC
14	TRBV7-2	TRBJ2-1	-	TRBD2	CASSPLGGRAVVFF	TGTGCCAGCAGCCCCCTTGGCGGGAGGGCCGTAGTCTTCTTC
18	TRBV11-3	TRBJ2-2	medium-sized	TRBD2	CASSLEQSGTRSTGELFF	TGTGCCAGCAGCTTAGAGCAGTCCGGGACTAGATCTACCGGGGAGCTGTTTTTT
17	TRBV3-1/TRBV3-2	TRBJ2-7	-	-	CASSQVGSQTDSYEQYF	TGTGCCAGCAGCCAAGTTGGATCACAGACAGACTCCTACGAGCAGTACTTC
17	TRBV19	TRBJ1-6	once	-	CASSTAGESSYNSPLHF	TGTGCCAGTAGTACCGCAGGGGAAAGCTCCTATAATTCACCCCTCCACTTT
18	TRBV6-1	TRBJ1-5	-	-	CASSEVGWGGYSNQPQHF	TGTGCCAGCAGTGAAGTAGGGTGGGGGGGTTATAGCAATCAGCCCCAGCATTTT
12	TRBV7-9	TRBJ2-1	-	-	CASSLGSEGQFF	TGTGCCAGCAGCTTAGGATCCGAGGGTCAGTTCTTC
15	TRBV9	TRBJ1-1	-	-	CASSPLGEVYTEAFF	TGTGCCAGCAGCCCACTTGGGGAGGTATACACTGAAGCTTTCTTT
15	TRBV6-6	TRBJ1-6	-	TRBD1	CASSAGTGFGSPLHF	TGTGCCAGCAGTGCCGGGACAGGGTTTGGTTCACCCCTCCACTTT
13	TRBV7-2	TRBJ1-3	-	-	CASSSGHGNTIYF	TGTGCCAGCAGCTCGGGACATGGAAACACCATATATTTT
16	TRBV7-6	TRBJ2-2	-	-	CASSLAPAGVTGELFF	TGTGCCAGCAGCTTAGCGCCGGCAGGGGTCACCGGGGAGCTGTTTTTT
15	TRBV12-5	TRBJ2-7	-	TRBD1	CASGLLGQGAREQYF	TGTGCTAGTGGTTTGCTGGGACAGGGGGCGCGGGAGCAGTACTTC
12	TRBV6-5	TRBJ1-2	-	-	CASTPVAYGYTF	TGTGCCAGCACCCCCGTGGCCTATGGCTACACCTTC
14	TRBV29-1	TRBJ1-5	few	TRBD1	CSVVLGTGRQPQHF	TGCAGCGTTGTTCTGGGGACAGGGAGGCAGCCCCAGCATTTT
14	TRBV11-3	TRBJ2-1	-	-	CASSLAYRDNEQFF	TGTGCCAGCAGCTTAGCCTACAGGGACAATGAGCAGTTCTTC
14	TRBV10-3	TRBJ2-7	few	TRBD2	CAIREREESYEQYF	TGTGCCATCAGGGAGCGGGAGGAGTCCTACGAGCAGTACTTC
15	TRBV10-3	TRBJ2-7	-	-	CAINADNLGGSEQYF	TGTGCCATCAATGCTGACAACCTAGGGGGTAGCGAGCAGTACTTC
14	TRBV5-1	TRBJ1-2	-	-	CASSLAIRERGYTF	TGCGCCAGCAGCTTGGCAATCAGGGAGCGTGGCTACACCTTC
12	TRBV14	TRBJ1-2	few	-	CASSLNNYGYTF	TGTGCCAGCAGTCTAAATAACTATGGCTACACCTTC
16	TRBV25-1	TRBJ2-4	once	TRBD1	CASTSAVGGQGHIQYF	TGTGCCAGCACGTCGGCGGTAGGAGGACAGGGTCACATTCAGTACTTC
13	TRBV2	TRBJ2-5	-	-	CASNALEGETQYF	TGTGCCAGCAACGCACTAGAGGGAGAGACCCAGTACTTC
15	TRBV2	TRBJ2-1	-	-	CASSVGAVGIDEQFF	TGTGCCAGCAGTGTAGGGGCGGTTGGTATCGATGAGCAGTTCTTC
17	TRBV3-1/TRBV3-2	TRBJ2-6	-	TRBD2	CASSPGLAGAGANVLTF	TGTGCCAGCAGCCCGGGACTAGCGGGAGCTGGGGCCAACGTCCTGACTTTC
15	TRBV2	TRBJ2-7	-	TRBD1	CATPGTDRESYEQYF	TGTGCCACCCCGGGAACGGACAGGGAATCCTACGAGCAGTACTTC
15	TRBV5-1	TRBJ2-3	-	TRBD2	CASSSGLAGGDTQYF	TGCGCCAGCAGCTCGGGACTAGCGGGAGGAGATACGCAGTATTTT
15	TRBV4-1	TRBJ2-7	-	-	CASSQVYRLSYEQYF	TGCGCCAGCAGCCAAGTCTACAGGCTATCCTACGAGCAGTACTTC
15	TRBV6-5	TRBJ2-2	-	-	CASSMPAGATGELFF	TGTGCCAGCTCCATGCCAGCGGGTGCTACCGGGGAGCTGTTTTTT
14	TRBV27	TRBJ1-2	few	TRBD1	CASSQGQGRYGYTF	TGTGCCAGCAGTCAGGGACAGGGGAGGTATGGCTACACCTTC
19	TRBV5-4	TRBJ1-6	-	TRBD1	CASSAIQGARWGVPSPLHF	TGTGCCAGCAGCGCGATACAGGGGGCGCGTTGGGGAGTGCCTTCACCCCTCCACTTT
15	TRBV14	TRBJ2-2	-	-	CASSRQDTHTGELFF	TGTGCCAGCAGCCGGCAGGACACACACACCGGGGAGCTGTTTTTT
14	TRBV6-5	TRBJ1-2	once	-	CASSYGGGRVGYTF	TGTGCCAGCAGTTACGGGGGTGGTCGGGTTGGCTACACCTTC
12	TRBV19	TRBJ1-2	-	-	CASSMAGYGYTF	TGTGCCAGTAGTATGGCAGGGTATGGCTACACCTTC